These T cell receptor beta chains were read from a single sample in a study of cytomegalovirus exposure and HLA in healthy donors. Here immunoSEQ multiplex PCR was the method, and the copy in TCRdb shows in-frame clones only, minus some. This sample has about 130,000 clones, with 65% to 90% found just once. The material sequenced was PBMCs. These receptors were collected from a man younger than 35 in good health and CMV-seronegative. The conserved cysteine and the conserved F or W are not part of the CDR3 here. Clone size appears in some rows only: once, few, many, or a class for an expanded clone.

TRBV6-5 | . | ASSYSNGGGDTQY
TRBV6-6 | . | AVSPHGSYEQY
TRBV4-1 | . | ASSQDPLNTEAF
TRBV6-5 | . | ASSYSATGANYGYT
TRBV7-3 | . | ASSEDPGGFTEAF
TRBV6-5 | once | ASSYSGGDGYT
TRBV28 | . | ASSVDRGNPTGELF
TRBV9 | . | ASSVRGGGTEAF
TRBV6-5 | . | ASSLGGTQY
TRBV6-1 | . | ASSEFIAGGLQETQY
TRBV7-2 | . | ASSPPRAGEQY
TRBV29-1 | . | SVEGKLNTGELF
TRBV6-5 | few | ASSNPQEKLF
TRBV30 | . | AERGGMNTEAF
TRBV5-3 | . | ARSFCGLADLSYEQY
TRBV30 | . | AWGNGNSPLH
TRBV7-8 | . | ASSLAAGVYNSPLH
TRBV2 | . | ASRKDRVQPQH
TRBV6-1 | . | ASPTRGNTEAF
TRBV6-5 | . | ASSSGQIYNEQF
TRBV6-5 | . | ASSYSRGFEETQY
TRBV9 | . | ASSGDTYEQY
TRBV18 | . | ASSPREGKLF
TRBV30 | few | AWSLGPQGYT
TRBV9 | once | ASSGQTGASSYEQY
TRBV5-1 | . | ASSVGTDYGYT
TRBV30 | . | AWSDGFNYGYT
TRBV10-1 | . | ASSEGLEVYEQY
TRBV7-9 | . | ASSSEGWSPLH
TRBV5-4 | . | ASSAGDQPQH
TRBV19 | . | ASSGIEGYT